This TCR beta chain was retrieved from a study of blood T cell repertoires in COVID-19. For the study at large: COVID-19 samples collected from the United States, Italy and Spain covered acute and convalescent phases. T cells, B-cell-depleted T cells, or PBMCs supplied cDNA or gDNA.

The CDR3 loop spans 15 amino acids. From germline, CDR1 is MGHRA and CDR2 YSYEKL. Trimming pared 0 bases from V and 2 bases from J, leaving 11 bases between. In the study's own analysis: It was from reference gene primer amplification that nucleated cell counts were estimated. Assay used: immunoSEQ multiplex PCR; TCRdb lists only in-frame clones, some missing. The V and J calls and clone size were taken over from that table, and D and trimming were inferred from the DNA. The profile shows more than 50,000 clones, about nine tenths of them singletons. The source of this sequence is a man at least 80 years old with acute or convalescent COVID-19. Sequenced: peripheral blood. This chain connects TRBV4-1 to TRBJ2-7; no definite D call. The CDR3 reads CASSQDSRRAYEQYF. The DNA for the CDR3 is TGCGCCAGCAGCCAAGATTCCAGGCGAGCCTACGAGCAGTACTTC.